Following are 28 T cell receptor beta chains from one sample sequenced in a study of blood T cell repertoires in COVID-19. The protocol was immunoSEQ multiplex PCR, while the TCRdb copy is restricted to in-frame clones and leaves out a portion. The table has some 200,000 clones, roughly 90% seen once. Specimen: PBMCs or T cells enriched from blood (not recorded which). These TCRs come from a man between 18 and 29 years old with acute COVID-19.

The chain uses TRBV29-1 and TRBJ1-2, with TRBD1 matching over 9 bases. The CDR3 has 14 residues. Germline CDR1 and CDR2: SQVTM and ANQGSEA. V was clipped by 6 bases and J by 4 bases; unmatched bases: 9. This CDR3 reads CSVGTGYESYGYTF. CDR3 coding DNA: TGCAGCGTGGGGACAGGGTATGAATCCTATGGCTACACCTTC.

This clone appeared a single time. The chain employs TRBV29-1 and TRBJ1-3, with unresolved D. Between the trimmed V and J ends, which lost 4 bases and 7 bases, there was a span of 14 bases. CDR3 size: 13 residues. Germline V gene lookup returns CDR1 SQVTM and CDR2 ANQGSEA. The CDR3 nucleotides are TGCAGCGTTGCTATACCATGGAGGAACACCATATATTTT. Translation gives CSVAIPWRNTIYF.

The chain has TRBV10-2 and TRBJ2-7; D unclear. The CDR3 contains 14 residues. Germline CDR1 reads WSHSY; CDR2 reads SAAADI. The ends were cut back, 6 bases at V and 4 bases at J, with 16 bases in the middle. For the CDR3, the DNA is TGCGCCAGCAGCCCCCTAACCGATAGTTACGAGCAGTACTTC. Its translation is CASSPLTDSYEQYF.

This rearrangement joins TRBV28 to TRBJ2-5; 9 bases align to TRBD1. CDR1 is MDHEN, CDR2 SYDVKM, per germline. The CDR3 length is 15 residues. V was clipped by 4 bases and J by 2 bases; unmatched bases: 5. The CDR3 loop is CASSSGQGSQETQYF. CDR3 bases: TGTGCCAGCAGTTCCGGACAGGGGTCACAAGAGACCCAGTACTTC.

The V and J genes are TRBV19 and TRBJ2-3; D may be TRBD1 (6 bases). The V end lost 5 bases, the J end lost 0 bases, and 15 bases lay between the germline ends. This CDR3 comprises 16 residues. Germline V gives CDR1 LNHDA, CDR2 SQIVND (reference sequence). The CDR3 loop is CASSDRDTSSTDTQYF. CDR3 sequence (DNA): TGTGCCAGTAGTGACCGGGACACTTCTAGCACAGATACGCAGTATTTT.

The V gene is TRBV5-6, the J gene TRBJ2-5, with 7 bases aligning to TRBD2. The CDR3 contains 17 residues. The germline gives CDR1 SGHDT, CDR2 YYEEEE. Trimming removed 4 bases from V and 4 bases from J; junction bases left unmatched: 16. The CDR3 region has the DNA TGTGCCAGCAGCCTCCTCTCTCGACTAGCAAGCCCAGAGACCCAGTACTTC. This encodes CASSLLSRLASPETQYF. Variable domain in full (rest from reference TRBV5-6 and TRBJ2-5): DAGVTQSPTHLIKTRGQQVTLRCSPKSGHDTVSWYQQALGQGPQFIFQYYEEEERQRGNFPDRFSGHQFPNYSSELNVNALLLGDSALYLCASSLLSRLASPETQYFGPGTRLLVL.

V is TRBV19 and J is TRBJ1-5; TRBD1 might be the D (5 bases). The CDR3 spans 16 residues. Germline assignment: CDR1 LNHDA and CDR2 SQIVND (reference sequence). The ends were cut back, 1 base at V and 7 bases at J, with 17 bases in the middle. As DNA, the CDR3 is TGTGCCAGTAGTATAGTAACAACGGGGGGTCGACAGCCCCAGCATTTT. Translating gives CASSIVTTGGRQPQHF.

This sequence joins TRBV28 and TRBJ1-6; D remains unclear. V lost 6 bases, J lost 10 bases, and 19 bases lay in between. The CDR3 length is 15 residues. In germline, CDR1 is MDHEN, CDR2 SYDVKM. In DNA, the CDR3 is TGTGCCAGCAGCGCCCGCCGGGGAAGTCAGTCACCCCTCCACTTT. Amino acids: CASSARRGSQSPLHF.

The CDR3 spells CASSLSQGVGYGYTF. CDR3 nucleotide sequence: TGTGCCAGCAGCTTAAGTCAGGGTGTTGGCTATGGCTACACCTTC. V gene TRBV11-2 combines with J gene TRBJ1-2; TRBD1 is a possible D gene (5 bases). Germline V gives CDR1 SGHAT, CDR2 FQNNGV. The V end lost 2 bases, the J end lost 4 bases, and 14 bases lay between the germline ends. This CDR3 region has 15 residues.

CDR3 protein: CASSQDQGVNTEAFF. The DNA of the CDR3 is TGTGCCAGCAGCCAAGATCAGGGGGTCAACACTGAAGCTTTCTTT. The chain recombines TRBV4-2 with TRBJ1-1; 7 positions match TRBD1. The ends lost 0 bases at V and 2 bases at J; junction bases unmatched: 3. Looked up from germline, CDR1 is LGHNA and CDR2 is YNFKEQ. This CDR3 comprises 15 residues.

This clone has a single count. The chain carries TRBV12-3 or TRBV12-4 and TRBJ2-3; a weak D match, TRBD2 (6 bases). The CDR3 contains 13 residues. Deletions cut 8 bases from V and 9 bases from J, with 18 bases between. In nucleotides, the CDR3 is TGTGCCAGCTTACAGTCTCGGGAGCGGACGCAGTATTTT. Protein sequence: CASLQSRERTQYF.

V usage is TRBV4-1 and J usage is TRBJ2-5; TRBD2 aligns across 12 bases. The germline V gene has CDR1 MGHRA and CDR2 YSYEKL. After removal of 2 bases from V and 4 bases from J, the junction contained 8 bases not matched to a gene. CDR3 length: 17 amino acids. The CDR3 sequence is CASSQPWTSGNRETQYF. The DNA of the CDR3 is TGCGCCAGCAGCCAACCTTGGACTAGCGGGAACCGAGAGACCCAGTACTTC.

J is TRBJ2-3 and V is TRBV6-5; D gene uncertain. Trimming pared 10 bases from V and 4 bases from J, leaving 18 bases between. The germline V gene has CDR1 MNHEY and CDR2 SVGAGI. The CDR3 covers 14 residues. This CDR3 reads CATSPTTFADTQYF. CDR3 nucleotide sequence: TGTGCCACCAGCCCCACCACTTTCGCAGATACGCAGTATTTT.

The genes are TRBV7-2 and TRBJ2-5; TRBD2 agrees at 9 bases. The CDR3 has 17 amino acids. V was clipped by 1 base and J by 5 bases; unmatched bases: 11. The germline V gene encodes CDR1 SGHTA and CDR2 FQGNSA. CDR3 in DNA: TGTGCCAGCAGCTTAGATGCGGGAGGGCGCCCTTGGGAGACCCAGTACTTC. This sequence encodes CASSLDAGGRPWETQYF. Drawing the rest from reference TRBV7-2 and TRBJ2-5, the complete variable domain is GAGVSQSPSNKVTEKGKDVELRCDPISGHTALYWYRQSLGQGLEFLIYFQGNSAPDKSGLPSDRFSAERTGGSVSTLTIQRTQQEDSAVYLCASSLDAGGRPWETQYFGPGTRLLVL.

The rearrangement links TRBV13 to TRBJ1-1; D gene unclear. The ends were cut back, 8 bases at V and 3 bases at J, with 10 bases in the middle. CDR3 length: 12 residues. Germline-derived CDR1 and CDR2 are PRHDT and FYEKMQ (reference sequence). CDR3 amino acids: CASDLAYTEAFF. The CDR3 coding sequence is TGTGCCAGCGATTTGGCATACACTGAAGCTTTCTTT.

This clone occurred a few times. V gene TRBV3-1 (or the pseudogene TRBV3-2) combines with J gene TRBJ2-1; 11 bases align to TRBD2. The CDR3 totals 15 residues. V dropped 6 bases and J dropped 5; count of bases not matched to a gene: 6. Germline loops: CDR1 LGHDT, CDR2 YNNKEL (reference sequence). CDR3 sequence (DNA): TGTGCCAGCAGTACTAGCGGGAGCAGGGACAATGAGCAGTTCTTC. Residues: CASSTSGSRDNEQFF.

The chain is built from TRBV5-5 and TRBJ1-5; TRBD1 matches at 11 bases. This CDR3 comprises 14 residues. V dropped 5 bases and J dropped 5; count of bases not matched to a gene: 3. CDR1 is SGHKS and CDR2 is YYEKEE in the germline V gene (reference sequence). The CDR3 reads CASRRTGGDQPQHF. In DNA, the CDR3 is TGTGCCAGCAGGCGGACAGGGGGCGATCAGCCCCAGCATTTT.

The chain couples TRBV4-1 to TRBJ2-2; 11 bases are shared with TRBD2. Germline values: CDR1 MGHRA, CDR2 YSYEKL. The CDR3 is made up of 17 amino acids. V shed 0 bases, J shed 3 bases, and the junction held 3 bases outside the gene matches. The CDR3 is CASSQDRLAGYTGELFF. Written as DNA, the CDR3 is TGCGCCAGCAGCCAAGATCGACTAGCGGGGTACACCGGGGAGCTGTTTTTT.

The CDR3 DNA reads TGCGCCAGCAGCTGGGCCGAGAGCGGGCTGAACTACAATGAGCAGTTCTTC. Residues: CASSWAESGLNYNEQFF. The genes are TRBV5-1 and TRBJ2-1; perhaps TRBD2 as D (6 bases). Germline V gives CDR1 SGHRS, CDR2 YFSETQ. Trimming cost V 3 bases and J 3 bases, with 19 bases left between them. The CDR3 runs to 17 residues.

The chain is built from TRBV28 and TRBJ2-7; TRBD2 aligns across 9 bases. The CDR3 extends over 15 amino acids. J was trimmed by 2 bases and V by 10 bases; bases with no gene match: 12. Germline V gene sequence: CDR1 MDHEN, CDR2 SYDVKM. As DNA, the CDR3 is TGTGCCACCACCACCCCAGCGGGAGGTCCCTACGAGCAGTACTTC. Amino acids: CATTTPAGGPYEQYF.

The table lists this clone with a count of one. The gene calls are TRBV12-3 or TRBV12-4 and TRBJ2-7; possible D gene TRBD2, 6 bases. The CDR3 totals 12 residues. Trimming removed 6 bases from V and 5 bases from J, with 11 bases in between. The CDR3 spells CASSWEVHEQYF. The CDR3 region has the DNA TGTGCCAGCAGCTGGGAGGTCCACGAGCAGTACTTC.

This clone was detected a few times. The chain joins TRBV7-9 to TRBJ2-7, with TRBD1 as a possible D gene (6 bases). This CDR3 spans 15 amino acids. Germline CDR1 SEHNR, CDR2 FQNEAQ (reference sequence). Trimming shortened V by 5 bases and J by 2 bases, and 16 bases separated the two germline ends. In DNA form, the CDR3 reads TGTGCCAGCAGCCGCCCTGTCGACAGGCCCTACGAGCAGTACTTC. Translating gives CASSRPVDRPYEQYF.

The chain is built from TRBV9 and TRBJ2-1; 9 nucleotides match TRBD1. Germline V gene data show CDR1 as SGDLS and CDR2 as YYNGEE. The CDR3 has 17 amino acids. The V gene end was trimmed by 4 bases and the J gene end by 5 bases; junction bases not matched to a gene: 13. CDR3 amino acids: CASSPDRGLTKHNEQFF. In DNA form, the CDR3 reads TGTGCCAGCAGCCCGGACAGGGGACTCACCAAACACAATGAGCAGTTCTTC.

The sample holds one count of this clone. V usage is TRBV28 and J usage is TRBJ1-1; a weak D match, TRBD1 (5 bases). CDR1 MDHEN and CDR2 SYDVKM come from the germline V gene. Between the trimmed V and J ends, which lost 6 bases and 3 bases, there was a span of 17 bases. This CDR3 region has 15 residues. The CDR3 DNA reads TGTGCCAGCAGACACAGGAGCGAATGGGACACTGAAGCTTTCTTT. Its translation: CASRHRSEWDTEAFF. Together with reference TRBV28 and TRBJ1-1, the CDR3 gives the full variable domain: DVKVTQSSRYLVKRTGEKVFLECVQDMDHENMFWYRQDPGLGLRLIYFSYDVKMKEKGDIPEGYSVSREKKERFSLILESASTNQTSMYLCASRHRSEWDTEAFFGQGTRLTVV.

This clone has only one observation. The V and J genes are TRBV9 and TRBJ1-1; 7 bases are shared with TRBD1. The junction had 4 bases not matched to a gene; V was cut back by 4 bases and J by 4 bases. The CDR3 is 13 amino acids. In germline, CDR1 is SGDLS, CDR2 YYNGEE. The CDR3 loop is CASSPTGVTEAFF. CDR3 nucleotide sequence: TGTGCCAGCAGCCCAACAGGGGTCACTGAAGCTTTCTTT. The full variable domain, completed using reference TRBV9 and TRBJ1-1, is DSGVTQTPKHLITATGQRVTLRCSPRSGDLSVYWYQQSLDQGLQFLIQYYNGEERAKGNILERFSAQQFPDLHSELNLSSLELGDSALYFCASSPTGVTEAFFGQGTRLTVV.

The chain joins TRBV18 to TRBJ2-6; D not certain. The germline V and J ends were trimmed by 4 bases and 0 bases, with 16 bases remaining between them. Germline loops: CDR1 KGHSH, CDR2 LQKENI. This CDR3 comprises 18 residues. The DNA for the CDR3 is TGTGCCAGCTCACAAAGAAGATCCAGTGCCTCTGGGGCCAACGTCCTGACTTTC. This encodes CASSQRRSSASGANVLTF. The entire variable domain, with the rest obtained from reference TRBV18 and TRBJ2-6, is as follows: NAGVMQNPRHLVRRRGQEARLRCSPMKGHSHVYWYRQLPEEGLKFMVYLQKENIIDESGMPKERFSAEFPKEGPSILRIQQVVRGDSAAYFCASSQRRSSASGANVLTFGAGSRLTVL.

This chain uses TRBV7-8 with TRBJ1-5; no clear D gene. Trimming stripped 5 bases from V and 6 bases from J, with 23 bases between. CDR1 SGHVS and CDR2 FQNEAQ come from the germline V gene. The CDR3 sequence is 17 residues long. The CDR3 nucleotides read TGTGCCAGCAGCCTTTCACAGAGCCCTGAACTGGGTCAGCCCCAGCATTTT. It translates to CASSLSQSPELGQPQHF.

This chain links TRBV28 with TRBJ2-2, with D unclear. The germline V and J ends were trimmed by 6 bases and 1 base, with 6 bases remaining between them. The germline gives CDR1 MDHEN, CDR2 SYDVKM. The CDR3 has 13 residues. The CDR3 region has the DNA TGTGCCAGCAGCCAACAGAACACCGGGGAGCTGTTTTTT. Its protein product is CASSQQNTGELFF.